Sequencing of this TCR beta chain was carried out in a study of OX40 agonist ivuxolimab in advanced cancers. Background on the whole study: Ivuxolimab was an agonistic, fully human IgG2 monoclonal antibody directed against OX40 (CD134), a costimulatory receptor. Peripheral TCRbeta sequencing aimed to test whether ivuxolimab altered TCR sequence diversity and caused clonal T-cell expansion. Three dose-escalation patients achieved partial responses, one with hepatocellular carcinoma and two with cutaneous melanoma. A male proportion of about 79% and a mean age of approximately 61 years, ranging from about 23 to 79, were recorded for the dose-escalation cohort. Among the 50 to 55 dose-escalation patients, roughly 20 had hepatocellular carcinoma, some 15 melanoma, 9 renal cell carcinoma and 9 head and neck cancer. Intravenous ivuxolimab was administered to patients every 2 weeks at six dose levels: 0.01, 0.1, 0.3, 1.5, 3 and 10 mg/kg. The paper covers the monotherapy dose-escalation part of the phase I ivuxolimab trial, which included N of about 56 patients. Patients were allowed to have had prior anti-PD-1, anti-PD-L1 or anti-CTLA-4 therapy, and approximately 43% of the dose-escalation patients had previously received checkpoint inhibitors. The paper's findings and limits, for the study overall: Low levels of normalized T-cell clonal expansion were also shown by some nonresponding patients. Which antigens the clonally expanded peripheral T cells were specific for was not determined. Partial responders in the 0.1-3.0 mg/kg groups had among the lowest normalized peripheral clonal expansion, especially among CD8+ T cells. At doses of 0.1 to 3.0 mg/kg, clonal expansion of both CD4+ and CD8+ T cells in blood was seen between baseline and week 6. After ivuxolimab, expanded clones were on average more numerous among CD8+ T cells than among CD4+ T cells.

Patients with autoimmune disease history or receiving systemic immunosuppression were excluded from the trial. Peripheral blood for TCR sequencing was collected from all dose cohorts at baseline, on cycle 4 day 1, and on cycle 7 day 1. The samples were taken from a phase I, first-in-human, multicenter, open-label dose-escalation trial of ivuxolimab. Adults with locally advanced or metastatic melanoma, renal cell carcinoma, hepatocellular carcinoma or head and neck squamous cell carcinoma were enrolled in the trial. CD4+ and CD8+ T cells were sorted separately from peripheral blood before TCR sequencing. CDR1 KGHSH and CDR2 LQKENI are derived from the germline V gene. V sheds 3 bases and J sheds 3 bases, leaving 17 bases between their ends. The cysteine opens and the phenylalanine closes a CDR3 of 16 amino acids. Only the CDR3 portion is preserved as DNA: 48 bases, with reading frame beginning at the first base.

Genomic DNA was extracted from sorted cells for sequencing of the TCRbeta CDR3 region. The immunoSEQ Assay was used for sequencing of TCRbeta CDR3 regions. TCRdb obtained this table from immuneACCESS and retained in-frame rearrangements with V and J assigned. These tables miss some clones; where compared with another copy, unresolved V genes account for less than half of the shortfall, and the remainder is unexplained. The sample table lists roughly 66,000 clones, approximately 80% of them with a count of one. The leading ten clones occupy around 0.7% of the sample. Comment on this clone: It has no known antigen specificity. No base quality information exists; no much larger clone differs at one position.

The receptor's source is an adult with an advanced solid tumor such as melanoma, head and neck, liver or kidney cancer. The specimen comprised CD4+ or CD8+ T cells sorted from blood, sampled in a trial of the OX40 agonist ivuxolimab. The chain uses TRBV18 and TRBJ1-1; TRBD1 could be the D gene, as 6 bases match. The nucleotide sequence reads as follows: TGTGCCAGCTCACCCCTGGGGGGGGCGAGGGACACTGAAGCTTTCTTT. It encodes CASSPLGGARDTEAFF.